This TCR beta chain was found in a study of T cells in Graves' hyperthyroidism and ophthalmopathy. Study-wide results and caveats: A 13 V-J signature model discriminated ophthalmopathy versus stable hyperthyroidism. The model's output predicted ophthalmopathy at a median of roughly 6.9 months prior to onset.

In this sample, this clonotype turned up a few times. Its matching antigen is unknown. Using RNA transcripts as the source, TCR beta CDR3 regions were amplified. HTBI primers were the set used in a first-round RT-PCR of the TCR CDR3. MiXCR, run by TCRdb on the multiplex PCR reads, gives a single entry per CDR3 protein. The table lists about 640,000 distinct CDR3 sequences, around 15% of them singletons. This CDR3 spans 16 amino acids. The V and J ends lost 1 base and 6 bases respectively, with 19 bases between them. CDR1 is SGHVS and CDR2 is FQNEAQ in the germline V gene. Diagnosis relied on clinical symptoms, serum thyroxine and TRAb, thyroid ultrasound and orbital computed tomography.

This clonotype originated in a woman aged 50 to 65 with Graves' ophthalmopathy. Sequenced: blood. This sequence joins TRBV7-8 and TRBJ2-7, with D perhaps TRBD1 (5 bases). The CDR3 region is CASSLVGSEYQGEQYF. The CDR3 region has the DNA TGTGCCAGCAGCTTAGTGGGCAGTGAATACCAGGGCGAGCAGTACTTC.